This T cell receptor beta chain was obtained from a study of blood T cell repertoires in COVID-19 (dated by TCRdb to about 2020). With regard to the full study: The collaborator samples originated in the United States, Italy and Spain and spanned the acute and convalescent phases of COVID-19. The prospective study material was composed of cDNA or gDNA derived from T cells, B-cell-depleted T cells, or PBMCs. The dataset comprised deeply sampled blood TCRbeta repertoires from subjects exposed to, actively infected with, or recovered from COVID-19. The repertoires were released in a freely available public database intended as a resource for research on the immune response to SARS-CoV-2. Samples were obtained from the ongoing ImmuneRACE study (first 160 participants) and from roughly 1,300 subjects provided by 6 global collaborators. A de-identified subject ID, COVID-19 status, age in years and sex were almost always included in the sample metadata. Where available, HLA class I and class II types were taken from metadata supplied by the sample provider and were not determined by assay-based typing.

Remarks on this clone: Its antigen specificity is not known. Nothing much larger sits one base from this clone, and base qualities are not available.

What the research found in general, with its limitations: How much clinical and demographic metadata was included differed by source and by participant, and the metadata was provided uncurated.

A second Seattle source provided samples from volunteer blood donors who had recovered from COVID-19. Each collaborating institution followed its own protocols to collect whole blood in K2EDTA tubes. For TCRbeta analysis, collaborators shipped samples in one of three forms: frozen whole blood, isolated PBMCs, or DNA extracted from either of those sample types. Compared with germline, V lacks 4 bases and J lacks 6 bases; bases without a gene match: 7. Sequences LNHDA (CDR1) and SQIVND (CDR2) are obtained from the germline V gene (reference sequence). The CDR3 goes from the cysteine to the phenylalanine over 15 residues. Only CDR3 DNA remains: 45 bases, in frame from the first base. TCRbeta CDR3 regions were amplified from genomic DNA by means of the immunoSEQ Assay, a bias-controlled multiplex PCR. In the original analysis: The number of nucleated cells in each sample was estimated by amplification of reference gene primers within the assay. To quantify the absolute abundance of each unique TCRbeta CDR3 rearrangement, sequence reads were collapsed and filtered. For each sample, productive Simpson clonality was calculated as the square root of Simpson's diversity index over productive rearrangements. TCRdb's version of the immuneACCESS table is confined to in-frame rearrangements and falls short of the full clone set. An unresolved V gene accounts for under half of the shortfall where checked; the remainder is of unknown origin. V and J calls and clone size are those listed in that table; D and trimming were worked out from the DNA. The sample has roughly 300,000 clones on record, 87% of them singletons. The ten largest clonotypes hold less than 9.5% of the sample.

The V gene is TRBV19 and the J gene is TRBJ1-1; the junction holds 11 bases that match TRBD1. Sequencing was done on a sample of peripheral blood. This sequence originates from a woman in her 50s who had recovered from COVID-19. The DNA reads TGTGCCAGTAGTACGGGACAGGGGGGGTTCGCTGAAGCTTTCTTT. It translates as CASSTGQGGFAEAFF. Outside the CDR3, residues come from the reference TRBV19 and TRBJ1-1 proteins, so the full variable domain is: DGGITQSPKYLFRKEGQNVTLSCEQNLNHDAMYWYRQDPGQGLRLIYYSQIVNDFQKGDIAEGYSVSREKKESFPLTVTSAQKNPTAFYLCASSTGQGGFAEAFFGQGTRLTVV.